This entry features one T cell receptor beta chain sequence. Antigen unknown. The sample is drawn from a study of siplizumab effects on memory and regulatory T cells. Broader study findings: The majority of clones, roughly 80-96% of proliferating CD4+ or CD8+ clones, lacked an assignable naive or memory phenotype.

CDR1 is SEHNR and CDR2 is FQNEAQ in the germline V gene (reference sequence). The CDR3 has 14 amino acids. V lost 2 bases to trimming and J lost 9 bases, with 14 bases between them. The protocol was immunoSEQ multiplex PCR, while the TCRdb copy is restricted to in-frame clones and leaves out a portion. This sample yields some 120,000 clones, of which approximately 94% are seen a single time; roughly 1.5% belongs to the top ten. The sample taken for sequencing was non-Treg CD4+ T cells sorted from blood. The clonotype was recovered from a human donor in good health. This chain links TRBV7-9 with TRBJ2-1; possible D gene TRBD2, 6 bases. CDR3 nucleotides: TGTGCCAGCAGCTTAAGAGCGGAGGGAACTGAGCAGTTCTTC. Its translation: CASSLRAEGTEQFF.